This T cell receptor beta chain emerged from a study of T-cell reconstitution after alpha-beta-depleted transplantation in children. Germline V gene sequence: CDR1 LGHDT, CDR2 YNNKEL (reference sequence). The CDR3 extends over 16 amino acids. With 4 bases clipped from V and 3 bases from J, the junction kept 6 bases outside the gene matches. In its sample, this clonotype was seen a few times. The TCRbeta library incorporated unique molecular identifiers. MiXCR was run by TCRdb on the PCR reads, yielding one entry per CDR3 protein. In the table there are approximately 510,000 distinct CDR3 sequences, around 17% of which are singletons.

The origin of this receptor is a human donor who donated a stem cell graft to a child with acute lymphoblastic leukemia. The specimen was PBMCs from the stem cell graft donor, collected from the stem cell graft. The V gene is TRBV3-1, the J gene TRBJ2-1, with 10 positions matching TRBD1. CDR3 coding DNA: TGTGCCAGCAGCCTAACCGGGACAGGGGACTACAATGAGCAGTTCTTC. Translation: CASSLTGTGDYNEQFF.